The source of this T cell receptor beta chain is a study of shared clonotypes between healthy human individuals. Study-wide background: Samples came from two female and a few male donors aged 18 to 49. The study, taken as a whole, reports: With a handful of donors compared, roughly 5% of naive CD4 clonotypes were shared. Sampling used blood alone; tissue repertoires probably differ.

The study ran the assay at deep level. Generated by immunoSEQ multiplex PCR, the TCRdb table keeps only in-frame clones and is missing some. The sample has some 660,000 clones, less than 80% seen once. With 3 bases removed from V and 2 bases from J, the gap between germline ends came to 8 bases. Germline V gene data show CDR1 as LNHDA and CDR2 as SQIVND (reference sequence). The CDR3 spans 13 residues. Remarks on this clone: Its antigen is currently unknown.

This chain connects TRBV19 to TRBJ2-7, with a tentative D call TRBD2 (5 bases). The sequencing sample was made of memory CD4+ T cells sorted from blood. Documented subset: CD45RA-negative fraction. The source of this sequence is a woman aged 25 to 39 in good health. The CDR3 DNA reads TGTGCCAGTAGTATCCAGCGGACCTACGAGCAGTACTTC. This codes for CASSIQRTYEQYF.